This T cell receptor beta chain was obtained from a study of CD8 T cells in Susac syndrome. Study details: Patients with Susac syndrome were therapy-naive, treated with corticosteroids, or treated with intravenous immunoglobulin alone when blood was collected. General study points: Clonal expansion was not seen in any Susac syndrome CD4+ T cell repertoire.

Random hexamers were used to reverse transcribe an amount of roughly 0.45 to 1 ug RNA. Across 54 Vbeta and 13 Jbeta, TCR beta CDR3 was amplified with immunoSEQ multiplex PCR. MiXCR, applied by TCRdb to the immunoSEQ multiplex PCR reads, yields one record per CDR3 protein. The sample shows 150,000 or so distinct CDR3 sequences, just under 95% of them seen only once. Trimming removed 5 bases from V and 6 bases from J, with 13 bases in between. The CDR3 length is 13 residues. A remark on this clonotype: Its antigen is not identified.

The V gene is TRBV12-3 or TRBV12-4, the J gene TRBJ1-1; D not certain. The receptor was derived from a human donor with Susac syndrome. The specimen was CD4+ T cells from PBMCs. The CDR3 loop is CASSGGSPAEAFF. The CDR3 DNA is TGTGCCAGCAGTGGAGGGTCCCCGGCTGAAGCTTTCTTT.